This T cell receptor beta chain was identified during a study of neoadjuvant nivolumab and ipilimumab in lung cancer. As to this clone: Its antigen remains unidentified.

This CDR3 region has 14 residues. Trimming left V 6 bases short and J 2 bases short, with 14 bases between. Germline CDR1 MGHDK, CDR2 SYGVNS. Findings of the study overall: Compared with tumor-adjacent uninvolved lung, resected tumors showed greater richness and clonality. From pretherapy to surgery, tumor richness and clonality rose with dual therapy.

Repertoires were generated with immunoSEQ multiplex PCR, while TCRdb's copy carries only in-frame clones and drops some. This table has over 45,000 clones, 75% to 90% appearing once. V is TRBV25-1 and J is TRBJ2-7; the D is unclear. The sample was blood, taken before neoadjuvant nivolumab, alone or with ipilimumab. This TCR was sampled from an adult with non-small cell lung cancer. Some clones in this sample may be carry-over from other donors' samples. The CDR3 sequence: CASSRTAGAYEQYF. CDR3 nucleotides: TGTGCCAGCAGCCGGACGGCCGGCGCCTACGAGCAGTACTTC.